These 30 T cell receptor beta chains were all obtained from the same sample, sequenced in a study of shared clonotypes between healthy human individuals (dated by TCRdb to the early 2020s). Receptors were amplified or captured by the immunoSEQ multiplex PCR assay. TCRdb obtained this table from immuneACCESS and retained in-frame rearrangements with V and J assigned. These tables miss some clones; where compared with another copy, unresolved V genes account for less than half of the shortfall, and the remainder is unexplained. Within this sample are roughly 2 million clones, with approximately 94% of them counted one time only. Of the sample, more than 0.95% is held by the ten largest clones. CD8 naive samples were obtained by positive selection for CCR7 among CD45RO-negative cells, yielding a CD45RA+CCR7+ population from which TemRA cells were excluded. The sequenced sample was naive CD8+ T cells sorted from blood. Explained via the paper, the cell subset or site label denotes: CD45RA+CCR7+. The receptor source for this set is a man younger than 35 in good health.

The genes are TRBV9 and TRBJ1-3; D gene ambiguous. This CDR3 contains 16 residues. The ends were cut back, 2 bases at V and 0 bases at J, with 12 bases in the middle. Germline assignment: CDR1 SGDLS and CDR2 YYNGEE. The CDR3 spells CASSVESRSSGNTIYF. The CDR3 DNA sequence: TGTGCCAGCAGCGTCGAAAGTCGGAGCTCTGGAAACACCATATATTTT.

The count of this clone is one. The chain combines TRBV27 with TRBJ1-5; D gene unclear. Germline V gene sequence: CDR1 MNHEY, CDR2 SMNVEV (reference sequence). The CDR3 runs 13 residues. With 4 bases removed from V and 10 bases from J, the gap between germline ends came to 14 bases. The CDR3, as DNA: TGTGCCAGCAGTTCCTCCACACATGGACCCCAGCATTTT. Translating it yields CASSSSTHGPQHF.

The J gene is TRBJ2-6, the V gene TRBV27; D not certain. Germline CDR1 reads MNHEY; CDR2 reads SMNVEV (reference sequence). The germline V and J ends were trimmed by 3 bases and 0 bases, with 6 bases remaining between them. This CDR3 contains 15 residues. CDR3 coding DNA: TGTGCCAGCAGTTTGGCTACCTCTGGGGCCAACGTCCTGACTTTC. Its translation is CASSLATSGANVLTF.

This sequence joins TRBV9 and TRBJ1-1; D not resolved. Trimming removed 0 bases from V and 2 bases from J, with 5 bases in between. There are 13 residues in the CDR3. The V gene's germline CDR1 is SGDLS and CDR2 YYNGEE. CDR3 in DNA: TGTGCCAGCAGCGTAGTGGATAACACTGAAGCTTTCTTT. The encoded protein is CASSVVDNTEAFF. Looking up the rest from reference TRBV9 and TRBJ1-1 gives the full variable domain: DSGVTQTPKHLITATGQRVTLRCSPRSGDLSVYWYQQSLDQGLQFLIQYYNGEERAKGNILERFSAQQFPDLHSELNLSSLELGDSALYFCASSVVDNTEAFFGQGTRLTVV.

The rearrangement uses TRBV29-1 and TRBJ2-7, with D hard to call. V dropped 4 bases and J dropped 0 bases, with 10 bases sitting between them. This CDR3 contains 13 residues. The germline CDR1 and CDR2 sequences are SQVTM and ANQGSEA. The CDR3 spells CSVVTADSYEQYF. As DNA, the CDR3 is TGCAGCGTTGTCACGGCTGACTCCTACGAGCAGTACTTC.

The gene calls are TRBV7-9 and TRBJ2-3; no reliable D call. The germline V and J ends were trimmed by 5 bases and 5 bases, with 8 bases remaining between them. The CDR3 covers 12 residues. Germline V gene sequence: CDR1 SEHNR, CDR2 FQNEAQ (reference sequence). CDR3 nucleotide sequence: TGTGCCAGCAGCAATCTCAGAGATACGCAGTATTTT. Its protein is CASSNLRDTQYF.

The chain couples TRBV6-5 to TRBJ2-2, with unresolved D. Trimming shortened V by 2 bases and J by 9 bases, and 7 bases separated the two germline ends. This CDR3 region has 12 residues. CDR1 and CDR2 (germline): MNHEY, SVGAGI. DNA for the CDR3: TGTGCCAGCAGTTACGGTTCTAGGGAGCTGTTTTTT. Translating it yields CASSYGSRELFF.

This chain links TRBV6-6 with TRBJ1-5; no definite D call. V was clipped by 5 bases and J by 0 bases, with 11 bases between them. CDR1 and CDR2 (germline): MNHNY, SVGAGI (reference sequence). The CDR3 is 15 amino acids. The CDR3 here is CASSDGEFSNQPQHF. The CDR3 region has the DNA TGTGCCAGCAGTGACGGGGAATTTAGCAATCAGCCCCAGCATTTT.

The chain has TRBV6-5 and TRBJ1-2; D may be TRBD1 (5 bases). V was trimmed by 7 bases and J by 7 bases, leaving 10 bases between them. The CDR3 length is 11 residues. Germline V CDR1 and CDR2: MNHEY, SVGAGI. The CDR3 reads CASTPGGGYTF. For the CDR3, the DNA is TGTGCCAGCACCCCTGGGGGTGGCTACACCTTC.

The chain links TRBV2 to TRBJ1-1; D is undetermined. This CDR3 region has 14 residues. Germline loops: CDR1 SNHLY, CDR2 FYNNEI. V was shortened by 7 bases and J by 0 bases, with 12 bases between the two germline ends. CDR3 in amino acids: CASTRTVMNTEAFF. The CDR3 DNA follows: TGTGCCAGCACTAGAACAGTGATGAACACTGAAGCTTTCTTT.

The chain joins TRBV6-4 to TRBJ1-4, with D unclear. The CDR3 is made up of 14 amino acids. Germline loops: CDR1 MRHNA, CDR2 SNTAGT. Between the trimmed V and J ends, which lost 2 bases and 3 bases, there was a span of 7 bases. The CDR3 DNA is TGTGCCAGCAGTGACAATTTTTCTAATGAAAAACTGTTTTTT. Amino acid sequence: CASSDNFSNEKLFF.

This chain uses TRBV7-9 with TRBJ2-7, with D unresolved. Germline V gives CDR1 SEHNR, CDR2 FQNEAQ (reference sequence). The CDR3 extends over 14 amino acids. The V end was cut by 6 bases, the J end by 1 base, with 13 bases between. CDR3 in DNA: TGTGCCAGCAGTCCCTCCGTCGTTTCCTACGAGCAGTACTTC. Translating gives CASSPSVVSYEQYF. Drawing the rest from reference TRBV7-9 and TRBJ2-7, the complete variable domain is DTGVSQNPRHKITKRGQNVTFRCDPISEHNRLYWYRQTLGQGPEFLTYFQNEAQLEKSRLLSDRFSAERPKGSFSTLEIQRTEQGDSAMYLCASSPSVVSYEQYFGPGTRLTVT.

This clone appeared a single time. The V call is TRBV7-9, the J call TRBJ2-5; tentatively, D is TRBD2 (5 bases). Germline V gives CDR1 SEHNR, CDR2 FQNEAQ (reference sequence). The V end lost 5 bases, the J end lost 5 bases, and 15 bases lay between the germline ends. CDR3 length equals 14 residues. The CDR3 sequence is CASSPGRGKETQYF. The CDR3 DNA sequence: TGTGCCAGCAGCCCTGGACGGGGAAAGGAGACCCAGTACTTC. The full variable domain, in which reference TRBV7-9 and TRBJ2-5 provide the parts outside the CDR3, is DTGVSQNPRHKITKRGQNVTFRCDPISEHNRLYWYRQTLGQGPEFLTYFQNEAQLEKSRLLSDRFSAERPKGSFSTLEIQRTEQGDSAMYLCASSPGRGKETQYFGPGTRLLVL.

This clone has just one count. This chain uses TRBV27 with TRBJ1-1, with a tentative D call TRBD1 (5 bases). Deletions cut 4 bases from V and 7 bases from J, with 10 bases between. The CDR3 covers 12 residues. CDR1 MNHEY and CDR2 SMNVEV come from the germline V gene (reference sequence). The CDR3: CASSWGGDEAFF. CDR3 in DNA: TGTGCCAGCAGTTGGGGGGGGGATGAAGCTTTCTTT.

Concerning this clone itself: Other DNA variants within this sample encode the same CDR3. The chain combines TRBV27 with TRBJ1-1, with D unresolved. Germline-derived CDR1 and CDR2 are MNHEY and SMNVEV (reference sequence). Trimming cost V 0 bases and J 1 base, with 3 bases left between them. The CDR3 spans 13 residues. CDR3 amino acids: CASSLSRNTEAFF. Written as DNA, the CDR3 is TGTGCCAGCAGTTTATCCCGGAACACTGAAGCTTTCTTT.

The chain uses TRBV6-5 and TRBJ1-1; a possible D gene is TRBD1 (6 bases). The CDR3 has 14 amino acids. In germline, CDR1 is MNHEY, CDR2 SVGAGI. Trimming took 4 bases from V and 4 from J, leaving 13 bases between them. The DNA of the CDR3 is TGTGCCAGCAGTTCACAGGGAGGGGGCACTGAAGCTTTCTTT. It yields the protein CASSSQGGGTEAFF.

The chain carries TRBV9 and TRBJ1-1, with TRBD1 identical over 7 bases. Germline assignment: CDR1 SGDLS and CDR2 YYNGEE. V shed 4 bases, J shed 6 bases, and the junction held 9 bases outside the gene matches. The CDR3 consists of 14 residues. CDR3 protein: CASSPRSGGAEAFF. CDR3 DNA sequence: TGTGCCAGCAGCCCCCGGTCAGGGGGAGCTGAAGCTTTCTTT. The full variable domain, completed using reference TRBV9 and TRBJ1-1, is DSGVTQTPKHLITATGQRVTLRCSPRSGDLSVYWYQQSLDQGLQFLIQYYNGEERAKGNILERFSAQQFPDLHSELNLSSLELGDSALYFCASSPRSGGAEAFFGQGTRLTVV.

This clone turned up a few times. The V gene is TRBV28, the J gene TRBJ2-1, with D perhaps TRBD2 (5 bases). The CDR3 contains 13 residues. V dropped 10 bases and J dropped 7 bases, with 17 bases sitting between them. Germline CDR1 MDHEN, CDR2 SYDVKM. The CDR3 spells CATTDIPGNEQFF. The CDR3 DNA sequence: TGTGCCACTACCGACATACCGGGGAATGAGCAGTTCTTC.

This clone appeared many times. The same CDR3 also results from other DNA sequences found in this sample. The V gene is TRBV7-9, the J gene TRBJ2-7; D call uncertain. The CDR3 covers 12 residues. The germline V and J ends were trimmed by 1 base and 4 bases, with 5 bases remaining between them. Germline V gene sequence: CDR1 SEHNR, CDR2 FQNEAQ (reference sequence). For the CDR3, the DNA is TGTGCCAGCAGCTTAGGAGTTTACGAGCAGTACTTC. Translated: CASSLGVYEQYF.

The CDR3 loop reads CASSPKAGQGASYEQYF. The CDR3, as DNA: TGCGCCAGCAGCCCAAAGGCCGGACAGGGGGCCTCCTACGAGCAGTACTTC. V gene TRBV4-1 combines with J gene TRBJ2-7; 11 positions agree with TRBD1. Germline CDR1 reads MGHRA; CDR2 reads YSYEKL. CDR3 length: 17 residues. With 4 bases clipped from V and 0 bases from J, the junction kept 8 bases outside the gene matches.

The chain employs TRBV4-3 and TRBJ2-5; D may match TRBD1 or TRBD2 (5 bases each). From germline, CDR1 is LGHNA and CDR2 YSLEER. This CDR3 spans 19 amino acids. The V and J ends lost 0 bases and 5 bases respectively, with 25 bases between them. CDR3: CASSQDSMVYGAEGETQYF. The DNA of the CDR3 is TGCGCCAGCAGCCAAGACTCTATGGTCTACGGGGCCGAGGGGGAGACCCAGTACTTC.

The chain joins TRBV4-1 to TRBJ2-5, with a tentative D call TRBD2 (6 bases). Germline lookup yields CDR1 MGHRA and CDR2 YSYEKL. The CDR3 length is 16 residues. With 0 bases removed from V and 5 bases from J, the gap between germline ends came to 16 bases. The CDR3 DNA reads as TGCGCCAGCAGCCAAGAGGGGACTGGGATTGGGGAGACCCAGTACTTC. Translating it yields CASSQEGTGIGETQYF.

The sample holds one count of this clone. This chain joins TRBV25-1 and TRBJ2-3; TRBD1 aligns across 7 bases. V gave up 3 bases and J gave up 2 bases; unmatched junction bases: 5. Germline V gene lookup returns CDR1 MGHDK and CDR2 SYGVNS. The CDR3 covers 15 residues. The CDR3 reads CASSDWDRNTDTQYF. The CDR3, as DNA: TGTGCCAGCAGTGATTGGGACAGAAACACAGATACGCAGTATTTT.

Concerning this clone itself: Additional DNA sequences in this sample encode the identical CDR3. This chain joins TRBV6-5 and TRBJ2-7; 11 bases align to TRBD2. The ends lost 2 bases at V and 2 bases at J; junction bases unmatched: 2. Germline assignment: CDR1 MNHEY and CDR2 SVGAGI. The CDR3 consists of 15 residues. The CDR3 sequence is CASSYGTSGTYEQYF. In DNA form, the CDR3 reads TGTGCCAGCAGTTACGGGACTAGCGGAACCTACGAGCAGTACTTC.

The CDR3 reads CASDPGGAEAFF. CDR3 sequence (DNA): TGTGCCAGCGACCCCGGCGGCGCTGAAGCTTTCTTT. This rearrangement joins TRBV19 to TRBJ1-1; D remains unclear. V was pared by 9 bases and J by 6 bases, with 14 bases between. The CDR3 is 12 amino acids. Germline CDR1 is LNHDA and CDR2 is SQIVND (reference sequence).

In its sample, this clone was seen once. The chain couples TRBV7-9 to TRBJ2-5; the match to TRBD1 covers 11 bases. In germline, CDR1 is SEHNR, CDR2 FQNEAQ (reference sequence). V gave up 4 bases and J gave up 7 bases; unmatched junction bases: 5. This CDR3 region has 14 residues. The CDR3 DNA sequence: TGTGCCAGCAGCTGGGGACAGGGGGTTGCGACCCAGTACTTC. Translating it yields CASSWGQGVATQYF.

In the case of this clone: In the same sample, other DNA sequences code for this CDR3. J is TRBJ2-3 and V is TRBV4-3, with TRBD2 identical over 7 bases. In germline, CDR1 is LGHNA, CDR2 YSLEER. V was clipped by 0 bases and J by 1 base; unmatched bases: 4. The length of the CDR3 is 16 residues. The CDR3 DNA sequence: TGCGCCAGCAGCCAAGATCCGGCGGGGGGCACAGATACGCAGTATTTT. This encodes CASSQDPAGGTDTQYF.

The chain links TRBV4-3 to TRBJ2-7; possible D gene TRBD2, 5 bases. Germline V gene sequence: CDR1 LGHNA, CDR2 YSLEER. The CDR3 extends over 16 amino acids. The ends were cut back, 0 bases at V and 0 bases at J, with 12 bases in the middle. CDR3 DNA sequence: TGCGCCAGCAGCCAAGACAAAAGCGGACCCTCCTACGAGCAGTACTTC. This codes for CASSQDKSGPSYEQYF.

The rearrangement links TRBV27 to TRBJ1-6, with 8 bases matching TRBD1. The germline V gene encodes CDR1 MNHEY and CDR2 SMNVEV (reference sequence). This CDR3 region has 14 residues. J lost 7 bases, V lost 9 bases, and 8 bases had no gene match. CDR3 DNA: TGTGCCAGGGACAGGGAGGGCCACAATTCACCCCTCCACTTT. Protein product: CARDREGHNSPLHF.

The chain couples TRBV4-1 to TRBJ1-6; TRBD1 agrees at 8 bases. J lost 10 bases, V lost 0 bases, and 5 bases had no gene match. Germline assignment: CDR1 MGHRA and CDR2 YSYEKL. This CDR3 is built from 15 residues. The CDR3 sequence: CASSQDGQGGSPLHF. The CDR3 region has the DNA TGCGCCAGCAGCCAAGATGGACAGGGAGGGTCACCCCTCCACTTT.